This is a list of T cell receptor beta chains from one sample in a study of blood T cell repertoires in COVID-19. Sequencing used immunoSEQ multiplex PCR; TCRdb keeps in-frame clones, though not all of them. The data contain 400,000 or so clones, 90% of them singletons. Sample: PBMCs or T cells enriched from blood (not recorded which). These receptors all stem from a man younger than 35 who had recovered from COVID-19. Each CDR3 is given without its conserved first and last residue. A D gene is named only where the DNA matches it firmly. The listing skips clone size in some rows; elsewhere it reads once, few, many or a size class.

J	D	size	V	CDR3
TRBJ2-3	TRBD2	-	TRBV2	ASKAVRGSGNTQY
TRBJ1-5	-	-	TRBV5-5	ASRLGANQPQH
TRBJ1-5	TRBD1	-	TRBV19	ASTTTGGLNRQPQH
TRBJ1-5	TRBD1	-	TRBV3-1/TRBV3-2	ASSKRDSGSNQPQH
TRBJ1-1	-	-	TRBV19	ASSIDLVGTEAF
TRBJ2-6	-	-	TRBV11-2	ASSLGTVGANVLT
TRBJ1-3	-	-	TRBV21-1	ASSRGVTGNTIY
TRBJ1-2	-	-	TRBV13	ASSSYGQGDYGYT
TRBJ1-3	TRBD1	-	TRBV7-9	ASSSRGQDGNTIY
TRBJ2-6	-	-	TRBV5-1	ASSLVSGVGSGANVLT
TRBJ1-1	-	once	TRBV7-8	ASSRRVTEAF
TRBJ1-2	-	-	TRBV13	ASSGGRTDYGYT
TRBJ1-3	-	-	TRBV7-9	ASSFLGNTIY
TRBJ2-1	TRBD2	-	TRBV6-4	ASSAEWGGEQF
TRBJ2-1	TRBD1	once	TRBV5-1	ASSLEGTGDHEQF
TRBJ2-2	TRBD2	-	TRBV19	ASMGGGLTGELF
TRBJ2-3	-	-	TRBV9	ASSLAVLTDTQY
TRBJ2-1	-	-	TRBV30	AWSSTTGSAEQF
TRBJ1-3	TRBD1	-	TRBV9	ASSVSGTGSFGNTIY
TRBJ1-4	-	once	TRBV2	AGNQFATNEKLF
TRBJ2-3	-	-	TRBV5-5	ASSLGGVYTDTQY
TRBJ1-1	TRBD1	-	TRBV2	ASSGTGFEAF
TRBJ2-2	-	few	TRBV7-3	ASSLGGAGTGELF
TRBJ1-1	-	-	TRBV9	ASSVGRGTEAF
TRBJ1-2	-	-	TRBV19	ASTPGVTKYGYT
TRBJ2-7	TRBD1	-	TRBV6-1	ASSDGPGTGVILYYEQY
TRBJ1-1	-	-	TRBV29-1	SVDPGDTEAF
TRBJ1-5	-	-	TRBV7-9	ASSLTGETQPQH
TRBJ1-3	-	-	TRBV18	ASSPPVGANSGNTIY